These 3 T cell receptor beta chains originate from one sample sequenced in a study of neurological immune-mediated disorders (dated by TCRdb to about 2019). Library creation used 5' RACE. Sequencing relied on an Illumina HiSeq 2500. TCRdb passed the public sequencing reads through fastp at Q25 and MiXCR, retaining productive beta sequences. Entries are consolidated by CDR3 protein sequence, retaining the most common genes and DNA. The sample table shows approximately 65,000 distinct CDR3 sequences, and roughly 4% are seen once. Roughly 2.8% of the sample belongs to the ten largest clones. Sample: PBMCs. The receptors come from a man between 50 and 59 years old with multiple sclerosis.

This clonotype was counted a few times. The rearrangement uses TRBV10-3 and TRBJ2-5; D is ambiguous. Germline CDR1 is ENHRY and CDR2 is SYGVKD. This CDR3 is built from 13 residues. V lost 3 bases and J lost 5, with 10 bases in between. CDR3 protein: CAISDGVLETQYF. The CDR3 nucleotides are TGTGCCATCAGTGATGGGGTTTTGGAGACCCAGTACTTC.

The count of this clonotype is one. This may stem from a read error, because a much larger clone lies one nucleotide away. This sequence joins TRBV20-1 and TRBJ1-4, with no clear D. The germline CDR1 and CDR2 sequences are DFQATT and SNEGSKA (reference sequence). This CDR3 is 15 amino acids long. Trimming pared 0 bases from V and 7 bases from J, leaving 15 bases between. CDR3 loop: CSARDRGKRREKLFF. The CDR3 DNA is TGCAGTGCTAGAGACCGGGGAAAGCGACGTGAAAAACTGTTTTTT.

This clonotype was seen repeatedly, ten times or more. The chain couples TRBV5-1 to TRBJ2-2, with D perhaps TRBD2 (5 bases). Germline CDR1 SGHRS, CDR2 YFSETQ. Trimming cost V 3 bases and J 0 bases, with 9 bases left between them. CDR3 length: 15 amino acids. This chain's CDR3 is CASSSREANTGELFF. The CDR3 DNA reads TGCGCCAGCAGCTCCCGGGAAGCGAACACCGGGGAGCTGTTTTTT.